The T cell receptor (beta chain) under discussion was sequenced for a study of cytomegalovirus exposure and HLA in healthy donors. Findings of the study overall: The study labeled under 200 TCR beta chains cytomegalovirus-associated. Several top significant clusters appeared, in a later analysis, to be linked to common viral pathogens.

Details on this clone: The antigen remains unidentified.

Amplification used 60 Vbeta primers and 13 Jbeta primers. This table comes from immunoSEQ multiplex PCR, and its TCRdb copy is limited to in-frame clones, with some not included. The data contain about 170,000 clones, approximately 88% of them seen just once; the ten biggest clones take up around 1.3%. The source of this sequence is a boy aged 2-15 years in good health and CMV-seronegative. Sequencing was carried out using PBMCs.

CDR3 nucleotide sequence: TGCGCCAGCAGCTCTACTAGCGGGAGGGATACGCAGTATTTT. This translates into CASSSTSGRDTQYF. This chain uses TRBV5-1 with TRBJ2-3; 12 nucleotides line up with TRBD2. Germline V gene sequence: CDR1 SGHRS, CDR2 YFSETQ. J gave up 6 bases and V 3 bases, and 2 bases lay outside the gene matches. This CDR3 has 14 amino acids.